This T cell receptor (beta chain) was found in a study of T cells in women clearing cervical HPV infection. Method: immunoSEQ multiplex PCR; TCRdb's copy keeps in-frame clones and lacks some. The table lists under 50,000 clones. The sequence was obtained from a woman aged 18-70 years with a cervical HPV16 infection that either progressed to CIN3+ or cleared (not recorded which). The sample was blood buffy coat.

The sequenced CDR3 bases are TGTGCCAGCAGTGAAAGGGGTGGCTACGAG. The encoded protein is CASSERGGYE. The entire CDR3 protein reads CASSERGGYEQYF. The rearrangement links TRBV6-1 to TRBJ2-7, with D perhaps TRBD1 (5 bases). The missing CDR3 end, 3 residues past where the read stops, is filled in from the germline J gene. Trimming stripped 2 bases from V and 3 bases from J, with 8 bases between. The CDR3 runs to 13 residues. CDR1 and CDR2 from the germline V gene are MNHNS and SASEGT.